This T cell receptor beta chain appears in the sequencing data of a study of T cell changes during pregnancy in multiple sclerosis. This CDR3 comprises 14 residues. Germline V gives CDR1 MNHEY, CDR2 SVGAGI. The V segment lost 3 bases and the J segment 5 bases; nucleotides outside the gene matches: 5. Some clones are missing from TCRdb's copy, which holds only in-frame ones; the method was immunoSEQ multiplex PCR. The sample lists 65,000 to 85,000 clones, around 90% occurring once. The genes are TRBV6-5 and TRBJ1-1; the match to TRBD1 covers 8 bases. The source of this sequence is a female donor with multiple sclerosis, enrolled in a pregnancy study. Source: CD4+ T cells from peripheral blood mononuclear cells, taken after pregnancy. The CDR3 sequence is CASSYRTGRTEAFF. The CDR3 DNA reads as TGTGCCAGCAGTTATAGGACAGGGAGGACTGAAGCTTTCTTT.